These 20 T cell receptor beta chains share one sample of origin, sequenced in a study of blood T cell repertoires in COVID-19. Only in-frame clones appear in the TCRdb table, and some are missing; sequencing was by immunoSEQ multiplex PCR. The repertoire holds approximately 190,000 clones, with nearly 85% as singletons. Sequenced material: peripheral blood. Receptor source: a woman aged 25 to 45 with acute or convalescent COVID-19.

The J gene is TRBJ1-2, the V gene TRBV29-1; 7 nucleotides align to TRBD1. The ends lost 6 bases at V and 3 bases at J; junction bases unmatched: 10. This CDR3 has 14 residues. CDR1 and CDR2 (germline): SQVTM, ANQGSEA. The CDR3 reads CSVEPTGTHYGYTF. The CDR3 DNA reads TGCAGCGTCGAACCGACAGGGACTCACTATGGCTACACCTTC.

V gene TRBV7-3 combines with J gene TRBJ2-1; 13 nucleotides line up with TRBD2. The V and J ends lost 5 bases and 4 bases, in that order; junction bases with no gene match: 5. CDR3 length: 16 amino acids. From germline, CDR1 is SGHTA and CDR2 FQGTGA. CDR3 region: CASSQRLAGGYNEQFF. CDR3 sequence (DNA): TGTGCCAGCAGCCAAAGACTAGCGGGGGGTTACAATGAGCAGTTCTTC.

The genes are TRBV30 and TRBJ2-7, with 15 nucleotides matching TRBD2. CDR3 size: 16 residues. The V gene end was trimmed by 2 bases and the J gene end by 6 bases; junction bases not matched to a gene: 8. The germline V gene encodes CDR1 GTSNPN and CDR2 SVGIG (reference sequence). CDR3 nucleotide sequence: TGTGCCTGGAGTCGGGGACCGGGACTAGCGGGGGGCGAGCAGTACTTC. Amino acid sequence: CAWSRGPGLAGGEQYF.

The V and J genes are TRBV27 and TRBJ1-4; TRBD1 is a possible D gene (5 bases). This CDR3 region has 16 residues. The V gene lost 5 bases and the J gene lost 8 bases, with 21 bases spanning the gap. Germline CDR1 reads MNHEY; CDR2 reads SMNVEV (reference sequence). The CDR3: CASSKSVQGLGEKLFF. Written as DNA, the CDR3 is TGTGCCAGCAGTAAAAGTGTTCAGGGATTAGGGGAAAAACTGTTTTTT.

The rearrangement uses TRBV19 and TRBJ1-5; TRBD1 agrees at 7 bases. The V and J ends lost 5 bases and 1 base, in that order; junction bases with no gene match: 8. This CDR3 region has 16 residues. CDR1 and CDR2 from the germline V gene are LNHDA and SQIVND (reference sequence). The CDR3 reads CASSQNPGQSNQPQHF. CDR3 sequence (DNA): TGTGCCAGTAGTCAAAATCCGGGACAGAGCAATCAGCCCCAGCATTTT.

The chain combines TRBV4-2 with TRBJ1-1; 7 positions match TRBD1. The CDR3 extends over 14 amino acids. V trimming: 5 bases; J trimming: 0 bases; junction bases outside the gene matches: 3. CDR1 LGHNA and CDR2 YNFKEQ come from the germline V gene. DNA of the CDR3: TGTGCCAGCAGCACACAGGGGCTGAACACTGAAGCTTTCTTT. Translation: CASSTQGLNTEAFF.

The chain uses TRBV7-9 and TRBJ2-1; 7 bases are shared with TRBD2. V lost 1 base to trimming and J lost 4 bases; unmatched junction nucleotides: 4. The CDR3 loop spans 15 amino acids. From germline, CDR1 is SEHNR and CDR2 FQNEAQ (reference sequence). The CDR3: CASSLGLAAYNEQFF. The CDR3 DNA is TGTGCCAGCAGCTTAGGGCTAGCGGCTTACAATGAGCAGTTCTTC. The entire variable domain, with the rest obtained from reference TRBV7-9 and TRBJ2-1, is as follows: DTGVSQNPRHKITKRGQNVTFRCDPISEHNRLYWYRQTLGQGPEFLTYFQNEAQLEKSRLLSDRFSAERPKGSFSTLEIQRTEQGDSAMYLCASSLGLAAYNEQFFGPGTRLTVL.

The chain is built from TRBV10-1 and TRBJ2-1, with TRBD2 matching 9 bases. The CDR3 is 15 residues long. CDR1 and CDR2 (germline): WNHNN, SYGVQD (reference sequence). With 5 bases clipped from V and 2 bases from J, the junction kept 4 bases outside the gene matches. The CDR3 reads CASSRTSGPYNEQFF. In DNA form, the CDR3 reads TGCGCCAGCAGTCGAACTAGCGGGCCCTACAATGAGCAGTTCTTC.

V is TRBV19 and J is TRBJ2-1, with D maybe TRBD2 (5 bases). CDR1 and CDR2 (germline): LNHDA, SQIVND (reference sequence). Between the trimmed V and J ends, which lost 1 base and 8 bases, there was a span of 15 bases. CDR3 length: 15 residues. CDR3 bases: TGTGCCAGTAGTATAGGTGGACTGGCGAGTGATGAGCAGTTCTTC. It is translated as CASSIGGLASDEQFF.

The chain is built from TRBV27 and TRBJ2-1, with 11 positions matching TRBD2. The germline gives CDR1 MNHEY, CDR2 SMNVEV (reference sequence). CDR3 length equals 16 residues. Trimming took 6 bases from V and 10 from J; bases not matched to a gene: 14. As DNA, the CDR3 is TGTGCCAGCAGCATAATGACTAGCGGGATCCCTCGGGAGCAGTTCTTC. As protein: CASSIMTSGIPREQFF.

This sequence joins TRBV18 and TRBJ1-4, with TRBD1 matching 7 bases. Germline V gene data show CDR1 as KGHSH and CDR2 as LQKENI. V dropped 1 base and J dropped 8; count of bases not matched to a gene: 4. CDR3 length equals 14 residues. CDR3 protein: CASSPRQGGEKLFF. The DNA for the CDR3 is TGTGCCAGCTCACCACGGCAGGGGGGAGAAAAACTGTTTTTT.

This sequence joins TRBV29-1 and TRBJ2-7, with D possibly being TRBD1 (6 bases). CDR1 is SQVTM and CDR2 is ANQGSEA in the germline V gene. V gave up 6 bases and J gave up 4 bases, with 16 bases separating them. The CDR3 runs to 13 residues. The CDR3 DNA is TGCAGCGTGAAACAGGGAACGGGATACGAGCAGTACTTC. Translating gives CSVKQGTGYEQYF.

V gene TRBV3-1 (or the pseudogene TRBV3-2) combines with J gene TRBJ2-5, with TRBD2 matching 8 bases. After removal of 1 base from V and 5 bases from J, the junction contained 6 bases not matched to a gene. The length of the CDR3 is 15 residues. Germline values: CDR1 LGHDT, CDR2 YNNKEL (reference sequence). The CDR3 DNA follows: TGTGCCAGCAGCCAAGTGGGACTAGGCGCCGAGACCCAGTACTTC. Translating gives CASSQVGLGAETQYF.

The chain links TRBV5-4 to TRBJ2-6; maybe TRBD1 (5 bases). The germline CDR1 and CDR2 sequences are SGHNT and YYREEE (reference sequence). The CDR3 has 16 residues. Trimming shortened V by 0 bases and J by 2 bases, and 9 bases separated the two germline ends. The CDR3 nucleotides are TGTGCCAGCAGCTTGGGCAGGGCGGCTGGGGCCAACGTCCTGACTTTC. Residues: CASSLGRAAGANVLTF. Looking up the rest from reference TRBV5-4 and TRBJ2-6 gives the full variable domain: ETGVTQSPTHLIKTRGQQVTLRCSSQSGHNTVSWYQQALGQGPQFIFQYYREEENGRGNFPPRFSGLQFPNYSSELNVNALELDDSALYLCASSLGRAAGANVLTFGAGSRLTVL.

The V call is TRBV28, the J call TRBJ2-4, with D maybe TRBD2 (5 bases). This CDR3 has 14 amino acids. Germline values: CDR1 MDHEN, CDR2 SYDVKM. The ends were cut back, 2 bases at V and 3 bases at J, with 8 bases in the middle. The CDR3 bases are TGTGCCAGCAGTTTAAGGGCGGGCAAAAACATTCAGTACTTC. Its protein is CASSLRAGKNIQYF.

The V and J genes are TRBV29-1 and TRBJ1-2, with 7 positions matching TRBD1. This CDR3 has 16 residues. Germline CDR1 reads SQVTM; CDR2 reads ANQGSEA. Unmatched junction bases numbered 15, after V lost 3 bases and J lost 5 bases. The CDR3 protein is CSVDAKGGPGLYGYTF. CDR3 coding DNA: TGCAGCGTTGACGCCAAAGGGGGCCCGGGGCTTTATGGCTACACCTTC.

J is TRBJ1-3 and V is TRBV13; no definite D call. The CDR3 is 14 residues long. Germline V gives CDR1 PRHDT, CDR2 FYEKMQ (reference sequence). Trimming removed 0 bases at V and 4 bases at J, with 7 bases between. CDR3 bases: TGTGCCAGCAGCTTAGGGGAGGGAGGAAACACCATATATTTT. Translated, it gives CASSLGEGGNTIYF.

The chain has TRBV9 and TRBJ2-3; 9 positions agree with TRBD2. V lost 0 bases and J lost 2; bases outside the gene matches: 7. Germline CDR1 reads SGDLS; CDR2 reads YYNGEE. There are 17 residues in the CDR3. The CDR3 coding sequence is TGTGCCAGCAGCGTAGTTGATAGCGGGGGCCACACAGATACGCAGTATTTT. Its translation: CASSVVDSGGHTDTQYF.

The chain recombines TRBV28 with TRBJ1-5; maybe TRBD1 (5 bases). Looked up from germline, CDR1 is MDHEN and CDR2 is SYDVKM. The CDR3 has 16 amino acids. The V end lost 10 bases, the J end lost 4 bases, and 23 bases lay between the germline ends. CDR3 protein: CATRARQLRVNQPQHF. The CDR3 DNA reads TGTGCCACCAGGGCTCGACAGCTCCGGGTTAATCAGCCCCAGCATTTT.

The V call is TRBV7-2, the J call TRBJ1-6; D is perhaps TRBD1 (6 bases). Germline V gene lookup returns CDR1 SGHTA and CDR2 FQGNSA. Trimming removed 5 bases from V and 14 bases from J, with 16 bases in between. This CDR3 is built from 13 residues. CDR3 region: CASSPPRGEALHF. CDR3 DNA sequence: TGTGCCAGCAGCCCACCCAGGGGAGAGGCCCTCCACTTT.